This TCR beta chain comes out of a study of spatial heterogeneity in lung cancer. J gave up 5 bases and V 4 bases, and 6 bases lay outside the gene matches. The germline gives CDR1 SGDLS, CDR2 YYNGEE. This CDR3 spans 15 amino acids. The sample's time point: sample taken at primary tumor resection. The donors comprised about 74 untreated early-stage non-small cell lung cancer patients. TCRdb reprocessed the 5' RACE reads with MiXCR, giving one entry per CDR3 protein. Among 40,000 to 45,000 distinct CDR3 sequences listed, roughly an eighth were seen once. This clonotype was found many times. The chain couples TRBV9 to TRBJ1-6; TRBD1 agrees at 7 bases. This material consisted of PBMCs, taken at surgery. This TCR came from a male donor with early-stage non-small cell lung cancer. The CDR3 is CASSPLGQNNSPLHF. The CDR3 region has the DNA TGTGCCAGCAGCCCTCTGGGACAGAATAATTCACCCCTCCACTTT.